This T cell receptor beta chain was identified during a study of blood T cell repertoires in COVID-19 (dated by TCRdb to 2018 to 2021). Study-level background: Collaborator samples came from the United States, Italy and Spain and covered acute and convalescent phases of COVID-19. Samples came from the ongoing ImmuneRACE study (first 160 participants) plus 1,254 subjects from 6 global collaborators. A freely available public database, intended as a resource for researchers studying the immune response to SARS-CoV-2, is where the repertoires were released. The material from the prospective study consisted of cDNA or gDNA derived from T cells, B-cell-depleted T cells, or PBMCs. Subjects who had been exposed to COVID-19, were actively infected with it, or had recovered from it provided the deeply sampled blood TCRbeta repertoires that made up the dataset. Sample metadata almost always included a de-identified subject ID, COVID-19 status, age in years and sex. Where available, HLA class I and class II types were taken from metadata supplied by the sample provider and were not determined by assay-based typing. Beyond this particular receptor, the publication reports: The amount of clinical and demographic metadata varied by source and participant and was provided uncurated.

The immunoSEQ Assay, a bias-controlled multiplex PCR, was used to amplify TCRbeta CDR3 regions from genomic DNA. Per the authors' processing: The number of nucleated cells in each sample was estimated from the amplification of reference gene primers within the assay. Sequence reads were collapsed and filtered to measure the absolute abundance of every unique TCRbeta CDR3 rearrangement. Productive Simpson clonality was computed per sample as the square root of Simpson's diversity index over productive rearrangements. Imported from immuneACCESS, the table was reduced by TCRdb to in-frame sequences with V and J called. These copies leave out some clones; in studies compared against another copy, an unresolved V gene accounts for under half, and the cause of the remainder is not known. V and J calls plus clone size are reproduced from that table; the DNA served to infer D and trimming. For this sample the table gives some 160,000 clones, of which more than 70% were detected only once. Of the sample, approximately 18% is held by the ten largest clones.

Worth noting for this clone: Its antigen is not yet known. Per-base qualities were not stored, and no clone one base away is much larger. The sample carries other DNA sequences with the same CDR3.

In the germline V gene, CDR1 corresponds to MNHEY and CDR2 to SVGAGI. V trim: 5 bases; J trim: 3 bases; unmatched bases: 2. The CDR3, from cysteine to phenylalanine, totals 13 residues. Only the CDR3 portion is preserved as DNA: 39 bases, with reading frame beginning at the first base. A second Seattle source provided samples from volunteer blood donors who had recovered from COVID-19. Collaborating institutions collected whole blood in K2EDTA tubes following their own protocols. Collaborator samples were shipped for TCRbeta analysis as frozen whole blood, isolated PBMCs, or DNA extracted from either sample type.

The sequenced material came from peripheral blood. The receptor was derived from a woman in her seventies who had recovered from COVID-19. The chain employs TRBV6-5 and TRBJ1-2; a stretch of 8 junction bases matches TRBD1. The CDR3: CASSPDRDYGYTF. The DNA reads TGTGCCAGCAGTCCGGACAGGGACTATGGCTACACCTTC.